These 21 T cell receptor beta chains came from one sample sequenced in a study of OX40 agonist ivuxolimab in advanced cancers. TCRdb's copy holds only in-frame clones and misses some; the assay was immunoSEQ multiplex PCR. The profile shows about 73,000 clones, over 80% of them singletons. The source material was CD4+ or CD8+ T cells sorted from blood, sampled in a trial of the OX40 agonist ivuxolimab. The receptors here all came from an adult with an advanced solid tumor such as melanoma, head and neck, liver or kidney cancer.

This sequence joins TRBV5-1 and TRBJ2-5; 12 bases align to TRBD2. Germline V gives CDR1 SGHRS, CDR2 YFSETQ. The CDR3 extends over 16 amino acids. Germline trimming cut 1 base from V and 3 bases from J; bases unmatched to any gene: 4. CDR3 sequence reads: CASSLKWTSGEETQYF. The CDR3 bases are TGCGCCAGCAGCTTGAAATGGACTAGCGGGGAAGAGACCCAGTACTTC.

This chain links TRBV29-1 with TRBJ2-1; weak D call: TRBD2 (6 bases). Trimming removed 6 bases at V and 6 bases at J, with 27 bases between. The CDR3 spans 17 residues. Germline CDR1 is SQVTM and CDR2 is ANQGSEA. The CDR3 DNA reads as TGCAGCGTCCCGCCCATTCTACGGGACTCGCACTCCAATGAGCAGTTCTTC. Translation: CSVPPILRDSHSNEQFF.

The CDR3: CASSQLTGDDQPQHF. CDR3 in DNA: TGTGCCAGCAGCCAACTGACAGGGGATGATCAGCCCCAGCATTTT. The chain recombines TRBV4-2 with TRBJ1-5, with 8 bases matching TRBD1. V was clipped by 2 bases and J by 5 bases; unmatched bases: 5. The CDR3 spans 15 residues. Germline V gene data show CDR1 as LGHNA and CDR2 as YNFKEQ.

The rearrangement uses TRBV4-1 and TRBJ1-5; 7 nucleotides match TRBD1. The CDR3 is 16 amino acids. Unmatched junction bases numbered 10, after V lost 4 bases and J lost 4 bases. Germline V CDR1 and CDR2: MGHRA, YSYEKL. CDR3 amino acids: CASSPYTGAVNQPQHF. Written as DNA, the CDR3 is TGCGCCAGCAGCCCATACACAGGGGCCGTTAATCAGCCCCAGCATTTT.

This sequence joins TRBV9 and TRBJ2-7; weak D call: TRBD1 (6 bases). The germline gives CDR1 SGDLS, CDR2 YYNGEE. Trimming stripped 3 bases from V and 2 bases from J, with 15 bases between. The CDR3 extends over 15 amino acids. CDR3 coding DNA: TGTGCCAGCAGCGCGGGGCAGGGGATGGCCTACGAGCAGTACTTC. It codes for CASSAGQGMAYEQYF.

This clone was observed a few times. The chain joins TRBV4-1 to TRBJ1-1; 7 bases are shared with TRBD1. This CDR3 is built from 15 residues. The germline V gene has CDR1 MGHRA and CDR2 YSYEKL. V trimming: 5 bases; J trimming: 4 bases; junction bases outside the gene matches: 10. CDR3 residues: CASSEVGSGGTEAFF. CDR3 nucleotide sequence: TGCGCCAGCAGCGAAGTCGGGTCAGGGGGCACTGAAGCTTTCTTT.

The DNA of the CDR3 is TGTGCCAGCTCCAATGGACCGGATCCCTACGAGCAGTACTTC. It yields the protein CASSNGPDPYEQYF. J is TRBJ2-7 and V is TRBV10-3; D unclear. The length of the CDR3 is 14 residues. V dropped 10 bases and J dropped 2 bases, with 18 bases sitting between them. Germline V gene lookup returns CDR1 ENHRY and CDR2 SYGVKD.

V usage is TRBV4-2 and J usage is TRBJ2-2; weak D call: TRBD1 (6 bases). This CDR3 has 17 amino acids. In germline, CDR1 is LGHNA, CDR2 YNFKEQ. V was shortened by 1 base and J by 4 bases, with 16 bases between the two germline ends. For the CDR3, the DNA is TGTGCCAGCAGCCAAGTAACGGGACACCCATCCACCGGGGAGCTGTTTTTT. As protein: CASSQVTGHPSTGELFF.

The J gene is TRBJ1-1, the V gene TRBV27, with D possibly being TRBD1 (5 bases). The CDR3 length is 16 residues. Deletions cut 1 base from V and 0 bases from J, with 12 bases between. Germline-derived CDR1 and CDR2 are MNHEY and SMNVEV (reference sequence). In DNA, the CDR3 is TGTGCCAGCAGTTTATATCGGGGCTCTTTGAACACTGAAGCTTTCTTT. Translated: CASSLYRGSLNTEAFF.

The V gene is TRBV30, the J gene TRBJ1-6; no definite D call. Germline V gene lookup returns CDR1 GTSNPN and CDR2 SVGIG (reference sequence). Trimming removed 3 bases at V and 0 bases at J, with 21 bases between. The CDR3 has 19 residues. This chain's CDR3 is CAWRGTDGRSDSYNSPLHF. Written as DNA, the CDR3 is TGTGCCTGGAGAGGCACCGACGGACGATCGGACTCCTATAATTCACCCCTCCACTTT.

V is TRBV27 and J is TRBJ2-3; D may be TRBD2 (5 bases). Germline-derived CDR1 and CDR2 are MNHEY and SMNVEV (reference sequence). The CDR3 is 14 residues long. V lost 3 bases, J lost 2 bases, and 9 bases lay in between. CDR3 in amino acids: CASSFAGPTDTQYF. CDR3 nucleotide sequence: TGTGCCAGCAGTTTTGCGGGTCCCACAGATACGCAGTATTTT.

This chain uses TRBV5-1 with TRBJ1-6; TRBD1 aligns across 9 bases. The junction had 5 bases not matched to a gene; V was cut back by 3 bases and J by 10 bases. CDR1 SGHRS and CDR2 YFSETQ come from the germline V gene. The CDR3 covers 14 residues. CDR3 residues: CASSSGQGFSPLHF. The CDR3 DNA is TGCGCCAGCAGCTCGGGACAGGGATTCTCACCCCTCCACTTT. Complete variable domain (other parts from reference TRBV5-1 and TRBJ1-6): KAGVTQTPRYLIKTRGQQVTLSCSPISGHRSVSWYQQTPGQGLQFLFEYFSETQRNKGNFPGRFSGRQFSNSRSEMNVSTLELGDSALYLCASSSGQGFSPLHFGNGTRLTVT.

V gene TRBV9 combines with J gene TRBJ2-7; D tentatively reads TRBD1 or TRBD2 (7 bases each). Germline values: CDR1 SGDLS, CDR2 YYNGEE. Trimming took 4 bases from V and 3 from J, leaving 14 bases between them. There are 14 residues in the CDR3. In DNA form, the CDR3 reads TGTGCCAGCAGCCTCAGGGGGGGTGGCTACGAGCAGTACTTC. Encoded protein: CASSLRGGGYEQYF.

This chain joins TRBV5-1 and TRBJ2-1, with 13 bases lining up with TRBD2. V was clipped by 4 bases and J by 8 bases; unmatched bases: 3. Germline assignment: CDR1 SGHRS and CDR2 YFSETQ. The length of the CDR3 is 14 residues. This CDR3 is CASSTSGRVDEQFF. The CDR3 DNA is TGCGCCAGCAGCACTAGCGGGAGGGTAGATGAGCAGTTCTTC.

The V call is TRBV4-1, the J call TRBJ2-1; D is unclear. This CDR3 has 16 residues. Germline V CDR1 and CDR2: MGHRA, YSYEKL. Deletions cut 3 bases from V and 4 bases from J, with 16 bases between. Here the CDR3 DNA reads TGCGCCAGCAGCCACCCCGGTGATAGCCGATACAATGAGCAGTTCTTC. Translating it yields CASSHPGDSRYNEQFF.

The chain is built from TRBV27 and TRBJ2-2, with TRBD2 matching 12 bases. Trimming removed 6 bases from V and 6 bases from J; junction bases left unmatched: 5. The CDR3 totals 15 residues. The germline V gene encodes CDR1 MNHEY and CDR2 SMNVEV (reference sequence). The CDR3 coding sequence is TGTGCCAGCAGCCTAGCGGGAGGGTTCGCCGGGGAGCTGTTTTTT. Translation: CASSLAGGFAGELFF.

This rearrangement joins TRBV6-4 to TRBJ2-6; unclear D gene. The CDR3 totals 15 residues. The germline gives CDR1 MRHNA, CDR2 SNTAGT. The V end was cut by 0 bases, the J end by 1 base, with 4 bases between. The CDR3 spells CASSDSRSGANVLTF. The CDR3 region has the DNA TGTGCCAGCAGTGACTCGAGGTCTGGGGCCAACGTCCTGACTTTC.

V gene TRBV9 combines with J gene TRBJ2-4; a possible D gene is TRBD2 (6 bases). Germline lookup yields CDR1 SGDLS and CDR2 YYNGEE. There are 14 residues in the CDR3. The germline V and J ends were trimmed by 4 bases and 8 bases, with 16 bases remaining between them. CDR3 nucleotides: TGTGCCAGCAGCCTTGGGGGGTTTAACGACATTCAGTACTTC. Protein sequence: CASSLGGFNDIQYF. Full variable domain (remainder filled in from reference TRBV9 and TRBJ2-4): DSGVTQTPKHLITATGQRVTLRCSPRSGDLSVYWYQQSLDQGLQFLIQYYNGEERAKGNILERFSAQQFPDLHSELNLSSLELGDSALYFCASSLGGFNDIQYFGAGTRLSVL.

The V call is TRBV30, the J call TRBJ1-4; the D is unclear. Germline V CDR1 and CDR2: GTSNPN, SVGIG (reference sequence). This CDR3 region has 11 residues. V was pared by 7 bases and J by 7 bases, with 10 bases between. CDR3 nucleotides: TGTGCCTCCGAGGCGAGTGAAAAACTGTTTTTT. This sequence encodes CASEASEKLFF. The full variable domain, in which reference TRBV30 and TRBJ1-4 provide the parts outside the CDR3, is SQTIHQWPATLVQPVGSPLSLECTVEGTSNPNLYWYRQAAGRGLQLLFYSVGIGQISSEVPQNLSASRPQDRQFILSSKKLLLSDSGFYLCASEASEKLFFGSGTQLSVL.

This sequence joins TRBV13 and TRBJ1-1, with D uncertain. Deletions cut 0 bases from V and 1 base from J, with 6 bases between. The germline V gene encodes CDR1 PRHDT and CDR2 FYEKMQ (reference sequence). CDR3 size: 14 residues. The CDR3 is CASSLGTANTEAFF. DNA for the CDR3: TGTGCCAGCAGCTTAGGGACGGCGAACACTGAAGCTTTCTTT.

The chain combines TRBV9 with TRBJ1-1; D call uncertain. The CDR3 sequence is 13 residues long. Germline V lookup: CDR1 SGDLS, CDR2 YYNGEE. V was clipped by 4 bases and J by 2 bases, with 9 bases between them. The CDR3 region is CASSPWGNTEAFF. The CDR3 nucleotides are TGTGCCAGCAGCCCCTGGGGAAACACTGAAGCTTTCTTT.